A single sample gave rise to the 21 T cell receptor beta chains below, sequenced in a study of T cell repertoires in cytomegalovirus infection. One entry per CDR3 protein results from TCRdb running MiXCR on the reads. The sample yields about 900,000 distinct CDR3 sequences, roughly 30% seen once. The antigens these receptors bind are not known. Sequenced here: cultured CD8+ T cells from PBMCs, sampled from culture after CMV antigen stimulation. The receptor source for this set is a human donor in good health (CMV status not recorded). Some clones in this sample may be carry-over from other donors' samples.

V gene TRBV6-5 combines with J gene TRBJ1-2; D ambiguous. The V gene's germline CDR1 is MNHEY and CDR2 SVGAGI. V gave up 5 bases and J gave up 2 bases, with 6 bases separating them. CDR3 length: 12 amino acids. The CDR3 DNA is TGTGCCAGCAGTAAGGGAAACTATGGCTACACCTTC. Encoded protein: CASSKGNYGYTF.

This chain connects TRBV7-9 to TRBJ2-3, with TRBD2 matching 9 bases. The J segment lost 3 bases and the V segment lost 6 bases, leaving 16 bases of the junction unmatched. Germline assignment: CDR1 SEHNR and CDR2 FQNEAQ (reference sequence). The CDR3 loop spans 18 amino acids. The CDR3 DNA follows: TGTGCCAGCAGACCCCCCTCGTACCCTAGCGGGGTAACAGATACGCAGTATTTT. Protein sequence: CASRPPSYPSGVTDTQYF.

The chain has TRBV4-1 and TRBJ1-1; D unresolved. The germline V gene has CDR1 MGHRA and CDR2 YSYEKL. With 0 bases removed from V and 7 bases from J, the gap between germline ends came to 9 bases. The CDR3 has 13 amino acids. CDR3 DNA: TGCGCCAGCAGCCAAGAGCCCAGGTATGAAGCTTTCTTT. The encoded protein is CASSQEPRYEAFF.

This clonotype turned up a few times. The J gene is TRBJ1-1, the V gene TRBV6-5, with TRBD1 identical over 8 bases. Losses at the gene ends were 7 bases for V and 5 bases for J; bases not matched to a gene: 9. Germline-derived CDR1 and CDR2 are MNHEY and SVGAGI. This CDR3 comprises 14 residues. The CDR3 is CASTYRGMTTEAFF. The CDR3 region has the DNA TGTGCCAGCACCTACAGGGGGATGACAACTGAAGCTTTCTTT.

The chain employs TRBV5-4 and TRBJ2-5, with TRBD2 identical over 10 bases. Per the germline V gene, CDR1 is SGHNT and CDR2 is YYREEE (reference sequence). The CDR3 length is 15 residues. The ends lost 3 bases at V and 3 bases at J; junction bases unmatched: 5. CDR3 in DNA: TGTGCCAGCAGCTCGTTAGCGGGGGGCGAAGAGACCCAGTACTTC. Protein product: CASSSLAGGEETQYF.

The sample holds many counts of this clonotype. The gene calls are TRBV25-1 and TRBJ1-5; 10 bases match TRBD1. Trimming at V came to 4 bases and at J to 4 bases, leaving 13 bases not matched to a gene. The germline V gene has CDR1 MGHDK and CDR2 SYGVNS. The CDR3 contains 18 residues. CDR3 amino acids: CASSGRDRGTGGNQPQHF. In DNA form, the CDR3 reads TGTGCCAGCAGTGGCCGGGACAGGGGTACTGGAGGTAATCAGCCCCAGCATTTT.

This clonotype was detected only a few times. This chain joins TRBV28 and TRBJ2-2, with a weak D call TRBD2 (5 bases). Germline V gene lookup returns CDR1 MDHEN and CDR2 SYDVKM. The V end lost 8 bases, the J end lost 6 bases, and 19 bases lay between the germline ends. There are 15 residues in the CDR3. The CDR3 DNA reads TGTGCCAGCTACCCCCCCGGGGTTAAGGCCGGGGAGCTGTTTTTT. It encodes CASYPPGVKAGELFF.

The rearrangement links TRBV6-2 or TRBV6-3 to TRBJ2-1; D remains ambiguous. This CDR3 spans 12 amino acids. Germline values: CDR1 MNHEY, CDR2 SVGEGT. Deletions cut 10 bases from V and 5 bases from J, with 12 bases between. In nucleotides, the CDR3 is TGTGCCACCGGCAGAGCCCACAATGAGCAGTTCTTC. The encoded protein is CATGRAHNEQFF.

A note on this clonotype: The conserved phenylalanine or tryptophan normally closing the CDR3 is absent here, so this likely arose from a read error. This rearrangement joins TRBV7-4 to TRBJ2-5; TRBD1 matches at 7 bases. J was trimmed by 1 base and V by 2 bases; bases with no gene match: 4. The germline gives CDR1 SGHVT, CDR2 SQSDAQ. This CDR3 is built from 15 residues. DNA for the CDR3: TGTGCCAGCAGCTTACTTAACAGGGGCCAAGAGACCCAGTACCTC. This gives the protein CASSLLNRGQETQYL.

This rearrangement joins TRBV7-9 to TRBJ2-3; 12 bases are shared with TRBD2. The trim removed 5 bases at V and 4 bases at J, leaving 7 bases unmatched. The CDR3 spans 16 residues. In germline, CDR1 is SEHNR, CDR2 FQNEAQ (reference sequence). The CDR3 is CASSPTSGGGADTQYF. CDR3 nucleotides: TGTGCCAGCAGCCCGACTAGCGGGGGTGGGGCAGATACGCAGTATTTT.

This clonotype was counted between two and nine times. The J gene is TRBJ2-4, the V gene TRBV7-8; 7 nucleotides align to TRBD1. CDR1 and CDR2 (germline): SGHVS, FQNEAQ. The CDR3 spans 15 residues. Trimming at V came to 5 bases and at J to 4 bases, leaving 8 bases not matched to a gene. The CDR3 nucleotides are TGTGCCAGCAGCGAAGGTGGGACAGTAAAAAACATTCAGTACTTC. The encoded protein is CASSEGGTVKNIQYF.

The table lists this clonotype with a few counts. V gene TRBV14 combines with J gene TRBJ2-7, with D unresolved. CDR1 is SGHDN, CDR2 FVKESK, per germline. V lost 0 bases, J lost 1 base, and 4 bases lay in between. The CDR3 covers 13 residues. CDR3 DNA: TGTGCCAGCAGCCAAGACAGGTCCTACGAGCAGTACGTC. This codes for CASSQDRSYEQYV.

This clonotype was detected only a few times. The chain is built from TRBV6-6 and TRBJ1-2; tentative D call: TRBD1 (6 bases). The ends were cut back, 0 bases at V and 4 bases at J, with 18 bases in the middle. Germline loops: CDR1 MNHNY, CDR2 SVGAGI (reference sequence). The CDR3 is 17 residues long. For the CDR3, the DNA is TGTGCCAGCAGTTACTCTGGGGGCTCCGGATTGGGCTATGGCTACACCTTC. Encoded protein: CASSYSGGSGLGYGYTF.

This chain uses TRBV20-1 with TRBJ1-6; D is unresolved. The CDR3 sequence is 17 residues long. CDR1 and CDR2 from the germline V gene are DFQATT and SNEGSKA (reference sequence). V dropped 1 base and J dropped 6 bases, with 19 bases sitting between them. CDR3 sequence: CSARVPARAFPNSPLHF. As DNA, the CDR3 is TGCAGTGCTAGAGTCCCGGCTCGAGCTTTCCCTAATTCACCCCTCCACTTT.

This clonotype has a count of ten or more. V and J are TRBV7-2 and TRBJ2-7, with D uncertain. The CDR3 runs 14 residues. Trimming pared 1 base from V and 0 bases from J, leaving 7 bases between. Germline V gene sequence: CDR1 SGHTA, CDR2 FQGNSA. This CDR3 reads CASSLDRVSYEQYV. CDR3 in DNA: TGTGCCAGCAGCTTAGATAGGGTCTCCTACGAGCAGTACGTC.

This chain uses TRBV29-1 with TRBJ1-1; D unclear. The CDR3 has 14 residues. Trimming took off 7 bases at V and 1 base at J, with 16 bases between the two ends. Germline V gives CDR1 SQVTM, CDR2 ANQGSEA. The CDR3, as DNA: TGCAGCGGAACACAGCGATCCGCGAACACTGAAGCTTTCTTT. It yields the protein CSGTQRSANTEAFF.

A few counts support this clonotype. The rearrangement uses TRBV7-9 and TRBJ2-5; a possible D gene is TRBD2 (6 bases). The CDR3 is 15 residues long. CDR1 is SEHNR, CDR2 FQNEAQ, per germline (reference sequence). Trimming shortened V by 4 bases and J by 5 bases, and 17 bases separated the two germline ends. This chain's CDR3 is CASSSRGRMDETQYF. In nucleotides, the CDR3 is TGTGCCAGCAGCTCGCGGGGAAGAATGGATGAGACCCAGTACTTC.

V and J are TRBV7-9 and TRBJ2-1; TRBD1 matches at 8 bases. CDR3 size: 15 residues. V was clipped by 1 base and J by 6 bases; unmatched bases: 5. Germline CDR1 is SEHNR and CDR2 is FQNEAQ (reference sequence). CDR3 protein: CASSLVQGVGNEQFF. CDR3 nucleotide sequence: TGTGCCAGCAGCTTAGTACAGGGGGTCGGCAATGAGCAGTTCTTC.

The rearrangement links TRBV6-1 to TRBJ2-7; TRBD2 matches 10 bases. Trimming removed 9 bases from V and 4 bases from J; junction bases left unmatched: 6. The CDR3 consists of 13 residues. Germline CDR1 reads MNHNS; CDR2 reads SASEGT. CDR3: CASRTSGIYEQYF. Here the CDR3 DNA reads TGTGCCAGTAGGACTAGCGGCATATACGAGCAGTACTTC.

The table lists this clonotype with a few counts. The chain has TRBV27 and TRBJ2-7; tentative D call: TRBD2 (6 bases). Trimming cost V 5 bases and J 5 bases, with 22 bases left between them. The CDR3 consists of 16 residues. Germline loops: CDR1 MNHEY, CDR2 SMNVEV (reference sequence). In nucleotides, the CDR3 is TGTGCCAGCAGTCCTCGGGCCGGGAGAGTGAGCCACGAGCAGTACTTC. It yields the protein CASSPRAGRVSHEQYF.

The chain combines TRBV12-3 or TRBV12-4 with TRBJ1-4; D is uncertain. V dropped 2 bases and J dropped 0 bases, with 10 bases sitting between them. There are 16 residues in the CDR3. CDR3 DNA: TGTGCCAGCAGTTTATTATTCGGGGCAACTAATGAAAAACTGTTTTTT. This translates into CASSLLFGATNEKLFF.